These T cell receptor beta chains were read from a single sample in a study of identical twins. TCRdb re-called the 5' RACE reads through MiXCR, storing one row per CDR3 protein. The table includes 350,000 to 400,000 distinct CDR3 sequences, 7% to 9.5% detected once. Sequences were obtained from naive T cells sorted from blood. The receptors were sampled from a woman aged 45 to 65 in good health. The CDR3 runs from the conserved cysteine through the conserved F or W. A D gene is named only where the DNA matches it firmly. Clone size is not always given. Where it is, it says once, few, many or a class for expanded clones.

abundance: many
j_gene: TRBJ2-1
v_gene: TRBV20-1
d_gene: .
CDR3aa: CSAGTQDSYNEQFF
CDR3nt: TGCAGTGCTGGGACCCAGGACTCCTACAATGAGCAGTTCTTC

abundance: many
j_gene: TRBJ2-2
v_gene: TRBV19
d_gene: .
CDR3aa: CASSIQLTNTGELFF
CDR3nt: TGTGCCAGTAGTATCCAGCTTACGAACACCGGGGAGCTGTTTTTT

abundance: many
j_gene: TRBJ2-7
v_gene: TRBV27
d_gene: .
CDR3aa: CASSQQTGSSIPYEQYF
CDR3nt: TGTGCCAGCAGTCAGCAAACAGGGAGCAGTATCCCCTACGAGCAGTACTTC

abundance: few
j_gene: TRBJ2-5
v_gene: TRBV21-1
d_gene: .
CDR3aa: CASSKALGRPKGRETQYF
CDR3nt: TGTGCCAGCAGCAAAGCGCTCGGCAGGCCGAAAGGTAGAGAGACCCAGTACTTC

abundance: many
j_gene: TRBJ2-3
v_gene: TRBV7-2
d_gene: .
CDR3aa: CASSLAPTSTDTQYF
CDR3nt: TGTGCCAGCAGCTTAGCACCAACTAGCACAGATACGCAGTATTTT

abundance: many
j_gene: TRBJ2-1
v_gene: TRBV27
d_gene: TRBD1
CDR3aa: CASSLIRQGYEQFF
CDR3nt: TGTGCCAGCAGTTTAATTAGACAGGGCTATGAGCAGTTCTTC

abundance: few
j_gene: TRBJ2-1
v_gene: TRBV2
d_gene: .
CDR3aa: CASKVGAEVGNEQFF
CDR3nt: TGTGCCAGCAAGGTCGGGGCTGAGGTGGGCAATGAGCAGTTCTTC

abundance: .
j_gene: TRBJ2-5
v_gene: TRBV7-9
d_gene: TRBD1
CDR3aa: CASSRTTTGEETQYF
CDR3nt: TGTGCCAGCAGCAGAACAACGACAGGGGAAGAGACCCAGTACTTC

abundance: few
j_gene: TRBJ2-1
v_gene: TRBV9
d_gene: TRBD2
CDR3aa: CASSVGRTSGEQFF
CDR3nt: TGTGCCAGCAGCGTAGGGAGGACTAGCGGAGAGCAGTTCTTC

abundance: .
j_gene: TRBJ2-1
v_gene: TRBV6-6
d_gene: TRBD2
CDR3aa: CASSYGGSGRGNEQFF
CDR3nt: TGTGCCAGCAGTTACGGGGGTAGCGGGAGGGGGAATGAGCAGTTCTTC

abundance: many
j_gene: TRBJ2-5
v_gene: TRBV29-1
d_gene: .
CDR3aa: CSVEDETQYF
CDR3nt: TGCAGCGTTGAAGACGAGACCCAGTACTTC

abundance: .
j_gene: TRBJ2-4
v_gene: TRBV30
d_gene: .
CDR3aa: CAWSDGVENIQYF
CDR3nt: TGTGCCTGGAGTGATGGAGTGGAGAACATTCAGTACTTC

abundance: few
j_gene: TRBJ2-3
v_gene: TRBV28
d_gene: .
CDR3aa: CASSFPGRTDTQYF
CDR3nt: TGTGCCAGCAGTTTTCCGGGAAGGACAGATACGCAGTATTTT

abundance: .
j_gene: TRBJ1-1
v_gene: TRBV10-3
d_gene: .
CDR3aa: CAISGKGNWAFF
CDR3nt: TGTGCCATCAGTGGAAAGGGGAACTGGGCTTTCTTT

abundance: .
j_gene: TRBJ1-1
v_gene: TRBV12-3/TRBV12-4
d_gene: TRBD1
CDR3aa: CASRRQGPDEAFF
CDR3nt: TGTGCCAGCAGAAGACAGGGGCCGGATGAAGCTTTCTTT

abundance: few
j_gene: TRBJ2-1
v_gene: TRBV10-2
d_gene: .
CDR3aa: CASSSGVLGYNEQFF
CDR3nt: TGCGCCAGCAGTTCAGGGGTCCTGGGGTACAATGAGCAGTTCTTC

abundance: .
j_gene: TRBJ1-2
v_gene: TRBV7-2
d_gene: .
CDR3aa: CASSLALKGRLTNYGYTF
CDR3nt: TGTGCCAGCAGCTTAGCGTTGAAGGGAAGACTTACTAACTATGGCTACACCTTC

abundance: few
j_gene: TRBJ2-1
v_gene: TRBV11-2
d_gene: .
CDR3aa: CASSLVLSIRNNEQFF
CDR3nt: TGTGCCAGCAGCTTAGTCCTGTCGATACGTAACAATGAGCAGTTCTTC

abundance: .
j_gene: TRBJ2-5
v_gene: TRBV5-6
d_gene: TRBD2
CDR3aa: CASTPTSGRIRREGETQYF
CDR3nt: TGTGCCAGCACCCCGACTAGCGGGAGGATTAGAAGGGAGGGGGAGACCCAGTACTTC

abundance: .
j_gene: TRBJ2-2
v_gene: TRBV12-3/TRBV12-4
d_gene: .
CDR3aa: CASSFLGGTGELFF
CDR3nt: TGTGCCAGCAGTTTTTTAGGGGGAACCGGGGAGCTGTTTTTT

abundance: .
j_gene: TRBJ2-1
v_gene: TRBV4-1
d_gene: .
CDR3aa: CASRSYRDYNEQFF
CDR3nt: TGCGCCAGCAGATCTTACAGGGACTACAATGAGCAGTTCTTC

abundance: .
j_gene: TRBJ2-5
v_gene: TRBV20-1
d_gene: .
CDR3aa: CSARGAEETQYF
CDR3nt: TGCAGTGCTAGGGGGGCGGAAGAGACCCAGTACTTC